The clone carrying this TCR beta chain occurred a few times. Its matching antigen is unknown. Compared with germline, one end of the junction differs, possibly owing to a read error. These data belong to a study of shared clonotypes between healthy human individuals. Several immunoSEQ plates received, in even portions, the genomic DNA of each subset. TCRdb's copy holds only in-frame clones and misses some; the assay was immunoSEQ multiplex PCR. Here the sample spans roughly 2,300,000 clones, roughly 92% being singletons. Overall study results and limits: Clonotype sharing among donors was thought likely to change with sequencing depth. Among non-shared clonotypes, generation probabilities were lower than among those shared by all four donors. Only blood samples were collected, and tissue repertoires likely differ.

This CDR3 has 10 residues. Germline CDR1 reads DFQATT; CDR2 reads SNEGSKA (reference sequence). V is TRBV20-1 and J is TRBJ1-2; no firm D call. Sequenced input: naive CD4+ T cells from PBMCs. Regarding subset: CD45RA+ positively selected. The sequence was collected from a young man in good health. Some clones in this sample may be carry-over from other donors' samples. The CDR3 nucleotides read TGCAGTGCTAGAGCCGTGGGCTTCACCTTC. The encoded protein is CSARAVGFTF.